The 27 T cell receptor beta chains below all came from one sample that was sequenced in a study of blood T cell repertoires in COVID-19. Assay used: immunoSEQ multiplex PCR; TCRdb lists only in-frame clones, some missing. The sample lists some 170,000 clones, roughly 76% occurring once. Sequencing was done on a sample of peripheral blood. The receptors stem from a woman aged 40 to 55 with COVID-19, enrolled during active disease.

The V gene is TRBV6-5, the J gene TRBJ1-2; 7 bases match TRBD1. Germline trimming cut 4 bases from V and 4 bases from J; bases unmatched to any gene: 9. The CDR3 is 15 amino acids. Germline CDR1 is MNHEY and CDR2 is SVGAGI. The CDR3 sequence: CASSLTRTGLYGYTF. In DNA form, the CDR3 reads TGTGCCAGCAGTTTAACACGGACAGGACTCTATGGCTACACCTTC.

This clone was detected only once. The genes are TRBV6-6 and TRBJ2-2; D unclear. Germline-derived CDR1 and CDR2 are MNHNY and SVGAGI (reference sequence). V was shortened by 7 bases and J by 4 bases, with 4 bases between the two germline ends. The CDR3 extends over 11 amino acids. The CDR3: CASTFTGELFF. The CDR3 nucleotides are TGTGCCAGCACGTTCACCGGGGAGCTGTTTTTT.

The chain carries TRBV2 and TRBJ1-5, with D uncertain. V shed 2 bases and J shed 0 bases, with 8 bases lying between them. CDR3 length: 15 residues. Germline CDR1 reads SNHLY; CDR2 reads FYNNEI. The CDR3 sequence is CASSESGNSNQPQHF. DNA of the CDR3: TGTGCCAGCAGTGAATCGGGGAATAGCAATCAGCCCCAGCATTTT.

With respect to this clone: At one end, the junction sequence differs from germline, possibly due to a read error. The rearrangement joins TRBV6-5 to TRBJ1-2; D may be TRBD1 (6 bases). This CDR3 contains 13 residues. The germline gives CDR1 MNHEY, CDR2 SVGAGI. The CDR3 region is CAGSTDRRYGYTF. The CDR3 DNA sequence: TGTGCCGGCAGCACCGACAGGCGCTATGGCTACACCTTC.

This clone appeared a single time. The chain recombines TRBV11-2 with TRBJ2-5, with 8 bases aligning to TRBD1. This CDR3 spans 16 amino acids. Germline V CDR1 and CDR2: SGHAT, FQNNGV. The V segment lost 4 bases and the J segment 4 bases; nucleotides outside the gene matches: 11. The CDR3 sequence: CASSSPDSGGGETQYF. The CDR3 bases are TGTGCCAGCAGCTCACCAGATTCAGGGGGCGGAGAGACCCAGTACTTC.

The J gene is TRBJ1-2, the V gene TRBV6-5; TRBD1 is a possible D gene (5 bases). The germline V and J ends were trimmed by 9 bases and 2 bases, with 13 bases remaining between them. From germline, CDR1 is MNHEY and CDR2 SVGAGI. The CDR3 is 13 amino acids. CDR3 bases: TGTGCCAGTACAGGTACCCCAAACTATGGCTACACCTTC. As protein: CASTGTPNYGYTF.

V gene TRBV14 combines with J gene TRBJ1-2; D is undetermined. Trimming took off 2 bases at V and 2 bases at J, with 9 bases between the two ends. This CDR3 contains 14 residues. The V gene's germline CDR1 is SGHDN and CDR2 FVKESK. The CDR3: CASSQQITNYGYTF. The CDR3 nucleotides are TGTGCCAGCAGCCAACAAATAACAAACTATGGCTACACCTTC.

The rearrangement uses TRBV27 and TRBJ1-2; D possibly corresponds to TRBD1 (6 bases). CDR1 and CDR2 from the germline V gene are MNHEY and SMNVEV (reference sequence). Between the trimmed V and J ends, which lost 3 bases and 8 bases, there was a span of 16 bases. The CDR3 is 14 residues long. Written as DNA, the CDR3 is TGTGCCAGCAGTTTCTGGGCAGGGGATGAGGGCTACACCTTC. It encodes CASSFWAGDEGYTF.

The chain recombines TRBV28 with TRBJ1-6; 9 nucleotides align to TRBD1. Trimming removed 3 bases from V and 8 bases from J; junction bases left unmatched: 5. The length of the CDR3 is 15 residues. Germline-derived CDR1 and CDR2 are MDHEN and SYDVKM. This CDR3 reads CASSFGDRAYSPLHF. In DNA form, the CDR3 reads TGTGCCAGCAGTTTTGGGGACAGGGCTTATTCACCCCTCCACTTT.

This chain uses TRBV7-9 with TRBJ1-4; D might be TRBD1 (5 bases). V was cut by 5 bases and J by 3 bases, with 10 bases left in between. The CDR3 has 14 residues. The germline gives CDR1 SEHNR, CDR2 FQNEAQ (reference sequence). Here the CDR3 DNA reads TGTGCCAGCAGCCTGCAGACAGCTAATGAAAAACTGTTTTTT. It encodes CASSLQTANEKLFF.

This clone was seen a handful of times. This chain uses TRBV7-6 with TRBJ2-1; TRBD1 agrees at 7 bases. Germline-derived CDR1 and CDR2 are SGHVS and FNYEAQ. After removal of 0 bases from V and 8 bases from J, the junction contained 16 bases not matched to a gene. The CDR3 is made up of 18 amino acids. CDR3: CASSLAPTTGTLADEQFF. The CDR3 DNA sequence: TGTGCCAGCAGCTTAGCCCCAACGACAGGGACATTGGCCGATGAGCAGTTCTTC.

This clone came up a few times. CDR3 amino acids: CASGVQGRDSPLHF. The CDR3 DNA reads as TGTGCCAGCGGGGTACAGGGAAGGGATTCACCCCTCCACTTT. The chain is built from TRBV5-5 and TRBJ1-6, with D perhaps matching TRBD1 (6 bases). The V and J ends lost 7 bases and 8 bases respectively, with 16 bases between them. CDR1 is SGHKS and CDR2 is YYEKEE in the germline V gene (reference sequence). The CDR3 runs 14 residues.

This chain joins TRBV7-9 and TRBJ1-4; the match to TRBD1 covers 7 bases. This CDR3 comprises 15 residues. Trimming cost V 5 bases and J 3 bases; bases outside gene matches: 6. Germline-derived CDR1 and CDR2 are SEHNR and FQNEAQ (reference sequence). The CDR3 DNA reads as TGTGCCAGCAGCCCGACAGGGAACCCTAATGAAAAACTGTTTTTT. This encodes CASSPTGNPNEKLFF. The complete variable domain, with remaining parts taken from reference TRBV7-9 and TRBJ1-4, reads DTGVSQNPRHKITKRGQNVTFRCDPISEHNRLYWYRQTLGQGPEFLTYFQNEAQLEKSRLLSDRFSAERPKGSFSTLEIQRTEQGDSAMYLCASSPTGNPNEKLFFGSGTQLSVL.

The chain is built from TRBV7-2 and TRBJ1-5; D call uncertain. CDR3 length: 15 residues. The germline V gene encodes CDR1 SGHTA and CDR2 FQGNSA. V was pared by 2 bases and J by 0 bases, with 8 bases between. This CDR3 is CASSLLSNSNQPQHF. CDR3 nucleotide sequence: TGTGCCAGCAGCTTATTGAGTAATAGCAATCAGCCCCAGCATTTT.

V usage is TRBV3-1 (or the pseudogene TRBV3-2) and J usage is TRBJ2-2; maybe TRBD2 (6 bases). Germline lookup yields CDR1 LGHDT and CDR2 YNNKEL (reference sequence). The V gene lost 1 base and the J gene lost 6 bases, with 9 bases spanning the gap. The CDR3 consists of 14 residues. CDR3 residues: CASSQATGAGELFF. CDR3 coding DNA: TGTGCCAGCAGCCAAGCAACGGGAGCCGGGGAGCTGTTTTTT.

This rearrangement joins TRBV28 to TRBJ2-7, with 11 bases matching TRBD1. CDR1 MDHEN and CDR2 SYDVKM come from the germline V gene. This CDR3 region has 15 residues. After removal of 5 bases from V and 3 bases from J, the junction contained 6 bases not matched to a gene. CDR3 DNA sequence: TGTGCCAGCAGTACCCCGGACAGGGGGCGCTACGAGCAGTACTTC. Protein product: CASSTPDRGRYEQYF.

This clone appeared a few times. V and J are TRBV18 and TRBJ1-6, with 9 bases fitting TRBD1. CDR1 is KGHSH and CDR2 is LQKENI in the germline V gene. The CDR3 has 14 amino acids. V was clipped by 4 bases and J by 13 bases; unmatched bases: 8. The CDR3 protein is CASSLNGQGTPLHF. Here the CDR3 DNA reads TGTGCCAGCTCACTAAACGGACAGGGGACGCCCCTCCACTTT.

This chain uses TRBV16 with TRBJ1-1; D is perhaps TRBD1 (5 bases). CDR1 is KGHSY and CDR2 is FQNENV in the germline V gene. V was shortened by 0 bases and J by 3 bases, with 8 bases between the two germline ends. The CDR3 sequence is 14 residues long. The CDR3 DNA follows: TGTGCCAGCAGCCAATCGGGGACTGACACTGAAGCTTTCTTT. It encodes CASSQSGTDTEAFF.

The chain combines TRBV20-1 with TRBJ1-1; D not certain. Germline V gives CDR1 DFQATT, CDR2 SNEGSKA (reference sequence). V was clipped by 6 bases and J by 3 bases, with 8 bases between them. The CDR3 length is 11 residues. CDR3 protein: CSAGRDTEAFF. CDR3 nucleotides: TGCAGTGCCGGGAGGGACACTGAAGCTTTCTTT.

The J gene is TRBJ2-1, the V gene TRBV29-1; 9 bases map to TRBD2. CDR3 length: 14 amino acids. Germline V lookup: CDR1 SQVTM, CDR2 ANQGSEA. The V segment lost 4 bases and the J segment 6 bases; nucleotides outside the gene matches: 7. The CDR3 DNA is TGCAGCGTTGCTCCGGGACTAGCTACCAATGAGCAGTTCTTC. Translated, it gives CSVAPGLATNEQFF.

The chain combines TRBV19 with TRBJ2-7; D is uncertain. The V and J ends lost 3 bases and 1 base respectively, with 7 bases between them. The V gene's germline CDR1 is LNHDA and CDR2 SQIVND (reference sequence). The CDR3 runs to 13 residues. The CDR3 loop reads CASSIVFSYEQYF. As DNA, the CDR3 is TGTGCCAGTAGTATTGTCTTTTCCTACGAGCAGTACTTC.

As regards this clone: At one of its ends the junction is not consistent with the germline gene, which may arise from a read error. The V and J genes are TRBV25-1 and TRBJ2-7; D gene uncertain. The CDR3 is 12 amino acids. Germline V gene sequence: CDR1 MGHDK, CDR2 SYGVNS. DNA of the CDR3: TGTACCAGCAGTCACAGCTCCTACGAGCAGTACTTC. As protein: CTSSHSSYEQYF.

CDR3 loop: CASSRRDRPSNTEAFF. In DNA, the CDR3 is TGTGCCAGCTCACGTCGGGACAGGCCCTCGAACACTGAAGCTTTCTTT. The chain links TRBV18 to TRBJ1-1; 8 nucleotides match TRBD1. V gave up 4 bases and J gave up 1 base; unmatched junction bases: 8. Germline values: CDR1 KGHSH, CDR2 LQKENI. CDR3 size: 16 residues.

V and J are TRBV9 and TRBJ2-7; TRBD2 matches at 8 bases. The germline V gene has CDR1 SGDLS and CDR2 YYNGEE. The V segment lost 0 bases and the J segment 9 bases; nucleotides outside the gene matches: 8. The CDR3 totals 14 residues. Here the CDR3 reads CASSVEVASGRQYF. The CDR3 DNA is TGTGCCAGCAGCGTAGAAGTCGCGAGCGGGAGGCAGTACTTC. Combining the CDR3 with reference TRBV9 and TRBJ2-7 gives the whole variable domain DSGVTQTPKHLITATGQRVTLRCSPRSGDLSVYWYQQSLDQGLQFLIQYYNGEERAKGNILERFSAQQFPDLHSELNLSSLELGDSALYFCASSVEVASGRQYFGPGTRLTVT.

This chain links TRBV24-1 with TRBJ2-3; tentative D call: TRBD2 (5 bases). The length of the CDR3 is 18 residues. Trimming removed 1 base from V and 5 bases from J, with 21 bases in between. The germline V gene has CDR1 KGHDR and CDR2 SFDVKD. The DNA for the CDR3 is TGTGCCACCAGTGATTTTGGTCTCAGAGCCCCCGGGGTAGATACGCAGTATTTT. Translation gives CATSDFGLRAPGVDTQYF.

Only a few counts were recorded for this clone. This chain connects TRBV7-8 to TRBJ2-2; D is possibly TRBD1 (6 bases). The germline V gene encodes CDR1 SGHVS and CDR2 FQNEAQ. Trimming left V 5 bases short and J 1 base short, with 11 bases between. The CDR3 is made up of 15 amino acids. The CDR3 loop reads CASSMRTENTGELFF. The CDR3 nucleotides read TGTGCCAGCAGCATGAGGACAGAGAACACCGGGGAGCTGTTTTTT.

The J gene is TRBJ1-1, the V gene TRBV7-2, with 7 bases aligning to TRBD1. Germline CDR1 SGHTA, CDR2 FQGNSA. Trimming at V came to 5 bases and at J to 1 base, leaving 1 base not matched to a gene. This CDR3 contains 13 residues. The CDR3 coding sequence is TGTGCCAGCAGCCGGACAGGGAACACTGAAGCTTTCTTT. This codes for CASSRTGNTEAFF.